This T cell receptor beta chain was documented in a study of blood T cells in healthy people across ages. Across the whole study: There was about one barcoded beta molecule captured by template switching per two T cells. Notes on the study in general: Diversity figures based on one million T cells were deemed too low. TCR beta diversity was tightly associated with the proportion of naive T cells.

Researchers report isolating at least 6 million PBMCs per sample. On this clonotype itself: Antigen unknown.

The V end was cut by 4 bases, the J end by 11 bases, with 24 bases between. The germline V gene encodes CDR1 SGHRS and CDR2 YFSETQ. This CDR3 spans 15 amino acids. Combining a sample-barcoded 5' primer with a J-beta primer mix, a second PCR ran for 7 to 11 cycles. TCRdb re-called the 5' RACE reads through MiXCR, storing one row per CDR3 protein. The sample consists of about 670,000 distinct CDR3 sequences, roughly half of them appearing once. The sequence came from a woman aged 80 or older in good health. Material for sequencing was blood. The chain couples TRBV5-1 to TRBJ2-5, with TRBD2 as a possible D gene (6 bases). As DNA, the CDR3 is TGCGCCAGCAGCCAGGTCGGACTTTCCGGCGGGGAGCAGTACTTC. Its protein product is CASSQVGLSGGEQYF.